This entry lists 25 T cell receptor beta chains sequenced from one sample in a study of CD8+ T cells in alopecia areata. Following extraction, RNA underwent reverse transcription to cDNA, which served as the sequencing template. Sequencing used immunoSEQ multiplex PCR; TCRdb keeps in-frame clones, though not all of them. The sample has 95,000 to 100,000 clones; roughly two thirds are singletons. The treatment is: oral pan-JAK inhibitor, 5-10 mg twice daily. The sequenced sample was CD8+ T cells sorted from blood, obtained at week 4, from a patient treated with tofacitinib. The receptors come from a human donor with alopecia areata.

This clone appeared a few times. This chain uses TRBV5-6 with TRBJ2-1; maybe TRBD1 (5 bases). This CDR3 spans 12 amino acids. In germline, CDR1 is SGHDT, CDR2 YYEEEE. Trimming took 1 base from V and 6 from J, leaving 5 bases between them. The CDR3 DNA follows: TGTGCCAGCAGCTTGACAGGCAATGAGCAGTTCTTC. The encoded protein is CASSLTGNEQFF.

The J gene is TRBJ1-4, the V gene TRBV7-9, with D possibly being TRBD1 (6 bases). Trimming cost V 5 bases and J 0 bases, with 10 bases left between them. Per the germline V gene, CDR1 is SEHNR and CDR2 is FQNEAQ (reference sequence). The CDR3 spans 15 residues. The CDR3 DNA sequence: TGTGCCAGCAGCCCGACAGGACCAACTAATGAAAAACTGTTTTTT. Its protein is CASSPTGPTNEKLFF.

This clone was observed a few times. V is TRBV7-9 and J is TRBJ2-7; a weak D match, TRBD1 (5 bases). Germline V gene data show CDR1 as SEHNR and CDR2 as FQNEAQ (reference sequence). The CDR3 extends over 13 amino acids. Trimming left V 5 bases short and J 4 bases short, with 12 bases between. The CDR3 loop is CASSHEGAYEQYF. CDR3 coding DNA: TGTGCCAGCAGCCACGAAGGGGCGTACGAGCAGTACTTC.

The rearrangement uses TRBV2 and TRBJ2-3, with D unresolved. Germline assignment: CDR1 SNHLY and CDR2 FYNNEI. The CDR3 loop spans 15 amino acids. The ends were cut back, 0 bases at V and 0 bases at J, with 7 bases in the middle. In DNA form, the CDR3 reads TGTGCCAGCAGTGAAGCAATCGACAGCACAGATACGCAGTATTTT. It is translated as CASSEAIDSTDTQYF.

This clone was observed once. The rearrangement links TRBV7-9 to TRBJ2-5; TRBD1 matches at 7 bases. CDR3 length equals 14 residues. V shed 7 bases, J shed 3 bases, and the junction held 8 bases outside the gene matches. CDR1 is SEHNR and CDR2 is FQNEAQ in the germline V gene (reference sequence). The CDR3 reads CASTPHDREETQYF. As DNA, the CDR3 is TGTGCCAGCACCCCCCACGACAGGGAAGAGACCCAGTACTTC.

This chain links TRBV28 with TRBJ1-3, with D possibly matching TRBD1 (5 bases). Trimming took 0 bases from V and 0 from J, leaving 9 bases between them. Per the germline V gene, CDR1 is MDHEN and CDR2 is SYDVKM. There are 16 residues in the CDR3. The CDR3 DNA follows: TGTGCCAGCAGTTTATGGGGACCAAGCTCTGGAAACACCATATATTTT. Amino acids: CASSLWGPSSGNTIYF.

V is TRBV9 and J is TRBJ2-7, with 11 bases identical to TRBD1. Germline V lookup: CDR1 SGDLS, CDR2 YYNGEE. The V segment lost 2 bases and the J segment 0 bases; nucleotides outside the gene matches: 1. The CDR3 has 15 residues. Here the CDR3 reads CASSVGTGGSYEQYF. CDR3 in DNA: TGTGCCAGCAGCGTGGGGACAGGGGGCTCCTACGAGCAGTACTTC.

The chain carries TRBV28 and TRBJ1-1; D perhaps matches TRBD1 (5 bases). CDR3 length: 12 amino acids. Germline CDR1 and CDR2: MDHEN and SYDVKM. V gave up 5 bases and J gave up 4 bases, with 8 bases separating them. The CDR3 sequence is CASSRGGTEAFF. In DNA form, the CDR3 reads TGTGCCAGCAGTCGGGGGGGCACTGAAGCTTTCTTT.

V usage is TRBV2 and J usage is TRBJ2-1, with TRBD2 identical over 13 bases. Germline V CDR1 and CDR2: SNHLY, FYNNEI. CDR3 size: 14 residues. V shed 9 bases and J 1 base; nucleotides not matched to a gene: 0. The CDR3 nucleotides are TGTGCCAGGACTAGCGGGAGGTCCTACAATGAGCAGTTCTTC. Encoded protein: CARTSGRSYNEQFF.

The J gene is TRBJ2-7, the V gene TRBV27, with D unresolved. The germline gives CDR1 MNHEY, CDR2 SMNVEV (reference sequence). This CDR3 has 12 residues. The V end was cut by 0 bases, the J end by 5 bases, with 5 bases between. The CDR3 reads CASSLSGNEQYF. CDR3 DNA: TGTGCCAGCAGTTTATCGGGGAACGAGCAGTACTTC.

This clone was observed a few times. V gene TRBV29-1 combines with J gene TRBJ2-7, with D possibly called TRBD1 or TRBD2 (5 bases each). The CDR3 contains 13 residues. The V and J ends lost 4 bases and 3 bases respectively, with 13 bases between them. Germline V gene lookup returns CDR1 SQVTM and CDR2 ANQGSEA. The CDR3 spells CSVVREQGYEQYF. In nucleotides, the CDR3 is TGCAGCGTTGTCAGGGAGCAGGGCTACGAGCAGTACTTC.

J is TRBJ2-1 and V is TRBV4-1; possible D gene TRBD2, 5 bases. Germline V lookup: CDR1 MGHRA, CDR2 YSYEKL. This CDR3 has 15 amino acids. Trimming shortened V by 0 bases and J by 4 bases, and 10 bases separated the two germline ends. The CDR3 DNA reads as TGCGCCAGCAGCCAAGAGTGGAGGAATTACAATGAGCAGTTCTTC. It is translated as CASSQEWRNYNEQFF.

In nucleotides, the CDR3 is TGCGCCAGCAGCCAAGTGGAACTAGCGGAAGAGACCCAGTACTTC. Its protein product is CASSQVELAEETQYF. The chain employs TRBV4-1 and TRBJ2-5; 8 positions match TRBD2. V shed 1 base, J shed 3 bases, and the junction held 4 bases outside the gene matches. The length of the CDR3 is 15 residues. Germline lookup yields CDR1 MGHRA and CDR2 YSYEKL.

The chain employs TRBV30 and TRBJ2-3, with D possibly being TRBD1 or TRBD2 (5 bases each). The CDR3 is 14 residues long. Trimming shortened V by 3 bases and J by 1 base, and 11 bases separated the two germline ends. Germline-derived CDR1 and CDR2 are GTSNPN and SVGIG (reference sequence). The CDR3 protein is CAWRSGTGTDTQYF. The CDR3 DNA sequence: TGTGCCTGGAGGTCAGGGACGGGCACAGATACGCAGTATTTT.

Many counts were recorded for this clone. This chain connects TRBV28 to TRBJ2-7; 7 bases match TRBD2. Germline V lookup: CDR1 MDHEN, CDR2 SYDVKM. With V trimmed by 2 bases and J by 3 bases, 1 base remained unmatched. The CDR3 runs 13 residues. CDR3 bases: TGTGCCAGCAGTTTAGGACTAGACTACGAGCAGTACTTC. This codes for CASSLGLDYEQYF. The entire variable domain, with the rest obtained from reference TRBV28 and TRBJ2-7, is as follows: DVKVTQSSRYLVKRTGEKVFLECVQDMDHENMFWYRQDPGLGLRLIYFSYDVKMKEKGDIPEGYSVSREKKERFSLILESASTNQTSMYLCASSLGLDYEQYFGPGTRLTVT.

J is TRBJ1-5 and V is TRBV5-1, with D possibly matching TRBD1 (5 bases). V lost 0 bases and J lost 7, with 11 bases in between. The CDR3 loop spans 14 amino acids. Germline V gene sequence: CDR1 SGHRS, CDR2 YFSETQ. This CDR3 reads CASSLVQGGQPQHF. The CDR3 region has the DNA TGCGCCAGCAGCTTGGTGCAGGGAGGACAGCCCCAGCATTTT. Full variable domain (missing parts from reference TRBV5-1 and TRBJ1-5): KAGVTQTPRYLIKTRGQQVTLSCSPISGHRSVSWYQQTPGQGLQFLFEYFSETQRNKGNFPGRFSGRQFSNSRSEMNVSTLELGDSALYLCASSLVQGGQPQHFGDGTRLSIL.

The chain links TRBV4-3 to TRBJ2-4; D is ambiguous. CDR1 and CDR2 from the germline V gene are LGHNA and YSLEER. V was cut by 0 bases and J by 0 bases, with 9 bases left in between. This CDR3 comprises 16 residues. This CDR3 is CASSQDHPLAKNIQYF. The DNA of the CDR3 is TGCGCCAGCAGCCAAGATCACCCGCTAGCCAAAAACATTCAGTACTTC.

The DNA for the CDR3 is TGTGCCAGCAGCAGAACCGGGACCAACACCGGGGAGCTGTTTTTT. It translates to CASSRTGTNTGELFF. J is TRBJ2-2 and V is TRBV7-2, with D perhaps assigned TRBD1 or TRBD2 (5 bases each). Germline V gene lookup returns CDR1 SGHTA and CDR2 FQGNSA. Between the trimmed V and J ends, which lost 5 bases and 2 bases, there was a span of 12 bases. This CDR3 region has 15 residues.

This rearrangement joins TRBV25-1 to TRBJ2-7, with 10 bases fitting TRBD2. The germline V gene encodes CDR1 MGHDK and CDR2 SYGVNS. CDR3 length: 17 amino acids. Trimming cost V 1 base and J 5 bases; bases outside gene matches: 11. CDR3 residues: CASSESAIAGGFDEQYF. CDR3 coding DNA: TGTGCCAGCAGTGAATCGGCTATAGCGGGAGGATTTGACGAGCAGTACTTC.

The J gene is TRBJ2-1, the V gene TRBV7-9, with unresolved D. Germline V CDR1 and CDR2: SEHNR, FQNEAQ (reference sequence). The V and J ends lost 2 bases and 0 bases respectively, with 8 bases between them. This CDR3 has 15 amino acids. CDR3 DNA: TGTGCCAGCAGCTTACTCCCAAGCTCCTACAATGAGCAGTTCTTC. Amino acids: CASSLLPSSYNEQFF. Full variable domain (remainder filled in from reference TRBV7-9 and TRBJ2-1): DTGVSQNPRHKITKRGQNVTFRCDPISEHNRLYWYRQTLGQGPEFLTYFQNEAQLEKSRLLSDRFSAERPKGSFSTLEIQRTEQGDSAMYLCASSLLPSSYNEQFFGPGTRLTVL.

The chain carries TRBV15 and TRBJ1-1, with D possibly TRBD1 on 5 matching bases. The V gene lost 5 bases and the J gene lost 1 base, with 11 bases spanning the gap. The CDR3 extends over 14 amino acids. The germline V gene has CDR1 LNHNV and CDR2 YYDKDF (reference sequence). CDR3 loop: CATSRVGTNTEAFF. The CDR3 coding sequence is TGTGCCACCAGCCGAGTTGGGACGAACACTGAAGCTTTCTTT.

The CDR3 loop reads CSVVVLGDASYEQYF. DNA for the CDR3: TGCAGCGTTGTTGTGTTGGGGGACGCATCCTACGAGCAGTACTTC. The chain uses TRBV29-1 and TRBJ2-7, with D possibly being TRBD1 or TRBD2 (5 bases each). Germline V gene sequence: CDR1 SQVTM, CDR2 ANQGSEA. This CDR3 has 15 amino acids. V lost 4 bases and J 1 base, leaving 17 bases between the germline ends.

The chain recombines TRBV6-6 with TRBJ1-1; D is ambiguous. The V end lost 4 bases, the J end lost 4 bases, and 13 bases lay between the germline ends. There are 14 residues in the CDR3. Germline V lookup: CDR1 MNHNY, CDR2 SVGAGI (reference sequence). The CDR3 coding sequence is TGTGCCAGCAGTTCAAATATTCTTCCCACTGAAGCTTTCTTT. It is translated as CASSSNILPTEAFF.

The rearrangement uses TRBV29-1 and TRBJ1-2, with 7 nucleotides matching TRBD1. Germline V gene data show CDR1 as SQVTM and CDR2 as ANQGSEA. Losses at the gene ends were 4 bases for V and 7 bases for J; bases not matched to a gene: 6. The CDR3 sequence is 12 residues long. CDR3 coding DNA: TGCAGCGTTGGACAGGGTTCCCGTGGCTACACCTTC. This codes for CSVGQGSRGYTF.

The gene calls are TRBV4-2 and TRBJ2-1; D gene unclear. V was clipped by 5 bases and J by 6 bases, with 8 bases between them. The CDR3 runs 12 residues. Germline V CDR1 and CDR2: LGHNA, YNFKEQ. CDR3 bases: TGTGCCAGCAGCTTCGGCCGCAATGAGCAGTTCTTC. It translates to CASSFGRNEQFF.